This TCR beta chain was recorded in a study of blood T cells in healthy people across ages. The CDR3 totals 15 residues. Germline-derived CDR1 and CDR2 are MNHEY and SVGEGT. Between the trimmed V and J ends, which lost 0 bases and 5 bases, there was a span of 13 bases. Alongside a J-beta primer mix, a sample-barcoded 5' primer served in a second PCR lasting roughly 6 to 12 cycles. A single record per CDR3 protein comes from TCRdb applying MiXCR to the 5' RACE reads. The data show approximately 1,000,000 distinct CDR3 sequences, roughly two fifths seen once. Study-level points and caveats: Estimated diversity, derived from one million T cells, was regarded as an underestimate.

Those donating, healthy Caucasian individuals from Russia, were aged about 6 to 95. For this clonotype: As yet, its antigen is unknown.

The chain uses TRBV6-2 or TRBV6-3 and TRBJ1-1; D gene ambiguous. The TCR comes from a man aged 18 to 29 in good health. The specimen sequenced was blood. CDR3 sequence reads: CASSYSGFERTEAFF. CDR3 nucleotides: TGTGCCAGCAGTTACTCGGGGTTTGAACGAACTGAAGCTTTCTTT.